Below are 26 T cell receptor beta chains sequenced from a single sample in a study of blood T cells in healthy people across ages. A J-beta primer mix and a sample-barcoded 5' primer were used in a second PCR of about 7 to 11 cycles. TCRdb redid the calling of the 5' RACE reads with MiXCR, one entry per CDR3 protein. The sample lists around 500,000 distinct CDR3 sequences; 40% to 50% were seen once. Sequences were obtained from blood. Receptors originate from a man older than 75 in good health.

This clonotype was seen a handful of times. CDR3: CSANTLAGSYNEQFF. The CDR3 nucleotides read TGCAGTGCAAACACACTAGCGGGCTCCTACAATGAGCAGTTCTTC. The J gene is TRBJ2-1, the V gene TRBV20-1; 9 bases match TRBD2. J lost 0 bases, V lost 6 bases, and 6 bases had no gene match. This CDR3 is 15 amino acids long. Germline V gene data show CDR1 as DFQATT and CDR2 as SNEGSKA (reference sequence).

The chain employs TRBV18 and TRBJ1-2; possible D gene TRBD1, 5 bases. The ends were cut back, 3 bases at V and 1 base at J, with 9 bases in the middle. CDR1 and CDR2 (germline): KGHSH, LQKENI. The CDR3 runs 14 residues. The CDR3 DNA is TGTGCCAGCTCACCGTCACAGGATAACTATGGCTACACCTTC. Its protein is CASSPSQDNYGYTF.

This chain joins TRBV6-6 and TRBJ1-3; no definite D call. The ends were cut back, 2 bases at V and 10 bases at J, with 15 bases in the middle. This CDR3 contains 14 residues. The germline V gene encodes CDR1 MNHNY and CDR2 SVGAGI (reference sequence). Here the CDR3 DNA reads TGTGCCAGCAGTTACGAGGCAGGTCTTCTGACCATATATTTT. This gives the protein CASSYEAGLLTIYF.

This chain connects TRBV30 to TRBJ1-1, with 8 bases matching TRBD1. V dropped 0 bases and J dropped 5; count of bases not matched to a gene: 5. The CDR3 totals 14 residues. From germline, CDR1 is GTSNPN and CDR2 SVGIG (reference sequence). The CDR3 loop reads CAWSVLTGGTEAFF. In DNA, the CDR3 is TGTGCCTGGAGTGTACTAACAGGGGGAACTGAAGCTTTCTTT.

The CDR3, as DNA: TGCAGTGCTAGAGACTCCAAAAAGACTAGCGGGGGGGCCTTCTATGAGCAGTTCTTC. This codes for CSARDSKKTSGGAFYEQFF. The V call is TRBV20-1, the J call TRBJ2-1; 14 nucleotides match TRBD2. The germline V gene has CDR1 DFQATT and CDR2 SNEGSKA (reference sequence). The CDR3 consists of 19 residues. V shed 0 bases and J 8 bases; nucleotides not matched to a gene: 15.

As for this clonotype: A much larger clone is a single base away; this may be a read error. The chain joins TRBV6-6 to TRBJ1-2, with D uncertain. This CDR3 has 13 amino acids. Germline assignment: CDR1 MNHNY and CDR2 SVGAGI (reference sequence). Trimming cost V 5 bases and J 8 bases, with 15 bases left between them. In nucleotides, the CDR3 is TGTGCCAGCAGTGACGGGTTCCGGGAGGGCTACACCTTC. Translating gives CASSDGFREGYTF.

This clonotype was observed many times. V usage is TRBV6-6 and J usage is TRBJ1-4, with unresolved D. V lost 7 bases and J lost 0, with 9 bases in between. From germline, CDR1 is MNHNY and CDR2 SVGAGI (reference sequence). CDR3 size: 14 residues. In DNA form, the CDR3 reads TGTGCCAGCATGGCAGACGCAACTAATGAAAAACTGTTTTTT. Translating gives CASMADATNEKLFF.

The DNA for the CDR3 is TGTGCCAGCAGCGTAGCTATAAGGGATGAGCAGTTCTTC. This gives the protein CASSVAIRDEQFF. The V gene is TRBV9, the J gene TRBJ2-1; D is undetermined. This CDR3 is 13 amino acids long. CDR1 and CDR2 (germline): SGDLS, YYNGEE. Trimming removed 0 bases from V and 8 bases from J, with 9 bases in between.

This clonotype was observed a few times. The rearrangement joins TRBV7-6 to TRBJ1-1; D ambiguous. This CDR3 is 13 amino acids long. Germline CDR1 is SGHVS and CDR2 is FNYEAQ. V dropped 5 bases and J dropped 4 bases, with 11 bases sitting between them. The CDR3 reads CASSPSGFTEAFF. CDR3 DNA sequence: TGTGCCAGCAGCCCCTCGGGTTTCACTGAAGCTTTCTTT.

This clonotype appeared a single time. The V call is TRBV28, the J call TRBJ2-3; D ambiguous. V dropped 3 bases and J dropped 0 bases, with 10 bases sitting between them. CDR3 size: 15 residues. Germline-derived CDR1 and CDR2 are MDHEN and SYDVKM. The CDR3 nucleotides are TGTGCCAGCAGTTTCTGGGGTCCAAGCACAGATACGCAGTATTTT. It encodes CASSFWGPSTDTQYF.

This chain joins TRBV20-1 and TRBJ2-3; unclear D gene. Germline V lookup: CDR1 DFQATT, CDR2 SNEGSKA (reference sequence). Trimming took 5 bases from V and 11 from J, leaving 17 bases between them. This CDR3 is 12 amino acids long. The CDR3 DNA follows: TGCAGTGCTGGCTGGGGAACCCGACAGCAGTATTTT. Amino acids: CSAGWGTRQQYF.

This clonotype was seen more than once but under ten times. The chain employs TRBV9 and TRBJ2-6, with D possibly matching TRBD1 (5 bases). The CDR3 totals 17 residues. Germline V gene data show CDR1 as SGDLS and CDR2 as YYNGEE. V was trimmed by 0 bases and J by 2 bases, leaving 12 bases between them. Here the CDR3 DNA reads TGTGCCAGCAGCGTAGGCCAGGGTGAAGCTGGGGCCAACGTCCTGACTTTC. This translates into CASSVGQGEAGANVLTF.

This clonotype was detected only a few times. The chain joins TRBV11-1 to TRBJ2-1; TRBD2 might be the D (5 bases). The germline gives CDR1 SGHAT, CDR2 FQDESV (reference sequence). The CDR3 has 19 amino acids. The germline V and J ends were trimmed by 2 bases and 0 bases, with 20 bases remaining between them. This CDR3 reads CASSLRCFPGNSSYNEQFF. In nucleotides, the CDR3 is TGTGCCAGCAGCTTACGATGCTTTCCGGGGAATAGCTCCTACAATGAGCAGTTCTTC.

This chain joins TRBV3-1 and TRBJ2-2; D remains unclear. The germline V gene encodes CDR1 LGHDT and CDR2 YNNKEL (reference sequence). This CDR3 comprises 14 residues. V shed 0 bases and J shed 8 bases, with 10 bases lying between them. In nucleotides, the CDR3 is TGTGCCAGCAGCCAAGAGGACCGTTCAGGGGAGCTGTTTTTT. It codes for CASSQEDRSGELFF.

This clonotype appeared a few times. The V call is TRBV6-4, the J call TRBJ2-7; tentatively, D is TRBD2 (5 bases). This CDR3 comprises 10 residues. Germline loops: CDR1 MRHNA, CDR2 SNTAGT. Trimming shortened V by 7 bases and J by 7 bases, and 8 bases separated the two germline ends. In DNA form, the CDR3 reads TGTGCCAGCACATCGGGGGAGCAGTACTTC. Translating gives CASTSGEQYF.

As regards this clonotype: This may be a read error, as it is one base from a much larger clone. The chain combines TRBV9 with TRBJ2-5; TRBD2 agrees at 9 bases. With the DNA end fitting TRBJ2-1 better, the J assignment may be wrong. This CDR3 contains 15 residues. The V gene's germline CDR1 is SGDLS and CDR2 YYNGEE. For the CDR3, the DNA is TGTGCCAGCAGCGTCGGACTAGCGAACCAAGAGACCCAGTTCTTC. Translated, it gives CASSVGLANQETQFF.

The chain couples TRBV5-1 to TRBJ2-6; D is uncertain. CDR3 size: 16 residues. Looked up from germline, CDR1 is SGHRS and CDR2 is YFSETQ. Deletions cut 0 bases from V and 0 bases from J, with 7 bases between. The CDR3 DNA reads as TGCGCCAGCAGCTTGGGACGGAGCTCTGGGGCCAACGTCCTGACTTTC. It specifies CASSLGRSSGANVLTF.

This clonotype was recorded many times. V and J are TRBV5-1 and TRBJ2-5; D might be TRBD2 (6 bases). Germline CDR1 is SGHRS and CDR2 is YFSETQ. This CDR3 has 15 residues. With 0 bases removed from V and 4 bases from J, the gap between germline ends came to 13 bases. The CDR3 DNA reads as TGCGCCAGCAGCTTGGGCAGCCCCGGGGGAGAGACCCAGTACTTC. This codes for CASSLGSPGGETQYF.

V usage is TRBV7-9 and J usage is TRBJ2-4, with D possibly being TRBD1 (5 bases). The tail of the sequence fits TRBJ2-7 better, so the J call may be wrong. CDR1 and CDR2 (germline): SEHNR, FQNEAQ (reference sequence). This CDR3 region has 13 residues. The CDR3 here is CASSFDRNGEQYF. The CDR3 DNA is TGTGCCAGCAGCTTTGACAGAAACGGCGAGCAGTACTTC.

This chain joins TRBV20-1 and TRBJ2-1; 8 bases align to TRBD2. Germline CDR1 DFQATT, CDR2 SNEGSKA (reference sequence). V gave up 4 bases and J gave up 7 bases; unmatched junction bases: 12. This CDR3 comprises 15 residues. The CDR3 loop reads CSATSREGANNEQFF. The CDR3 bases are TGCAGTGCTACGTCCCGGGAGGGAGCGAATAATGAGCAGTTCTTC.

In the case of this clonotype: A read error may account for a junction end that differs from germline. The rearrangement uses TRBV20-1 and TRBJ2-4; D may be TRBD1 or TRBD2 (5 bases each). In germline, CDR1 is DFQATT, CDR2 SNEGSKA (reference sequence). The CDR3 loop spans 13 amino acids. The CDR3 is CSAEGRAENIQYF. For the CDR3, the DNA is TGCAGTGCAGAGGGGAGAGCCGAAAACATTCAGTACTTC.

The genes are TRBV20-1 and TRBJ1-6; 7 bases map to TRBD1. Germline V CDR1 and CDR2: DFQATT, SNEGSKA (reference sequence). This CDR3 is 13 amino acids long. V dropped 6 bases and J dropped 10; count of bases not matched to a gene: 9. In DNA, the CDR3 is TGCAGTGCCCTGCTAGGGGGCCAATCACCCCTCCACTTT. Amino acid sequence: CSALLGGQSPLHF.

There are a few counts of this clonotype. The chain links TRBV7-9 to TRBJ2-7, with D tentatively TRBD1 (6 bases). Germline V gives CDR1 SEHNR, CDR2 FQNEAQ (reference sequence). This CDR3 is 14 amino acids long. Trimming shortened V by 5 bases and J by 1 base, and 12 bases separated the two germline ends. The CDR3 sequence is CASSLRQESYEQYF. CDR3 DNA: TGTGCCAGCAGCCTAAGACAGGAGTCCTACGAGCAGTACTTC.

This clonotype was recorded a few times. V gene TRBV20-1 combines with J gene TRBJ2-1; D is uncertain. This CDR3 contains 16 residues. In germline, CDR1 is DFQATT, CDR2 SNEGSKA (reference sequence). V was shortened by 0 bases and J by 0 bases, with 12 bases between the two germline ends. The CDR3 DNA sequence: TGCAGTGCTAGAGAGCCCGGTCCGGGCTCCTACAATGAGCAGTTCTTC. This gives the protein CSAREPGPGSYNEQFF.

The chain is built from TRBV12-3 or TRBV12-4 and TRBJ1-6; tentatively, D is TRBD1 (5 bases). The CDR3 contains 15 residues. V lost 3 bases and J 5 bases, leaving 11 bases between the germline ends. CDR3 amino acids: CASSFGGPDNSPLHF. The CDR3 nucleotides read TGTGCCAGCAGTTTTGGGGGACCGGATAATTCACCCCTCCACTTT.

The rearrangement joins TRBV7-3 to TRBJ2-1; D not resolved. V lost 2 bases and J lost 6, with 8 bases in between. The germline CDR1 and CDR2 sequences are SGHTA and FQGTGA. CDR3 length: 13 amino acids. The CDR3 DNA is TGTGCCAGCAGCTTATCAAGTAGCAATGAGCAGTTCTTC. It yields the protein CASSLSSSNEQFF. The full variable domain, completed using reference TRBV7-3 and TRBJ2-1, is GAGVSQTPSNKVTEKGKYVELRCDPISGHTALYWYRQSLGQGPEFLIYFQGTGAADDSGLPNDRFFAVRPEGSVSTLKIQRTERGDSAVYLCASSLSSSNEQFFGPGTRLTVL.